The T cell receptor beta chain described here comes from a study of OX40 agonist ivuxolimab in advanced cancers. TCRdb's table, derived via immunoSEQ multiplex PCR, lists solely in-frame clones and lacks some. This table has about 70,000 clones, about 94% appearing once. CDR3 size: 12 residues. V dropped 0 bases and J dropped 2 bases, with 2 bases sitting between them. Germline loops: CDR1 SGDLS, CDR2 YYNGEE. The rearrangement uses TRBV9 and TRBJ1-1; D not certain. This sequence was found in an adult with an advanced solid tumor such as melanoma, head and neck, liver or kidney cancer. This sample comprised CD4+ or CD8+ T cells sorted from blood, obtained in a trial of the OX40 agonist ivuxolimab. The CDR3 nucleotides are TGTGCCAGCAGCGTAGCTAACACTGAAGCTTTCTTT. Protein: CASSVANTEAFF.